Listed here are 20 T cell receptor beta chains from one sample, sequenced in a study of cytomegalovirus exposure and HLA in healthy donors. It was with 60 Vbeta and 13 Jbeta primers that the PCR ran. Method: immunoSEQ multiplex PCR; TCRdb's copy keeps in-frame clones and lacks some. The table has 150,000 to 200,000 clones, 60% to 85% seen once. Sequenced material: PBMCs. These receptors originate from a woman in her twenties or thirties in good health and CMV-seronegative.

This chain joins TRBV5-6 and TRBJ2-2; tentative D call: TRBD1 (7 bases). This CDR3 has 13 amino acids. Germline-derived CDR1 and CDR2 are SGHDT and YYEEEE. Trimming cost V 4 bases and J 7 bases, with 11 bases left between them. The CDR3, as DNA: TGTGCCAGCAGCGCAGGGGGAGGCGGGGAGCTGTTTTTT. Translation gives CASSAGGGGELFF.

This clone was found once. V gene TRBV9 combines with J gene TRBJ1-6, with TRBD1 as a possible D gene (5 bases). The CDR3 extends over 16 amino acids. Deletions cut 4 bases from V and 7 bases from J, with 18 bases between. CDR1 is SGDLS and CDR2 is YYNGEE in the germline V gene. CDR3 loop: CASSPQGGATNSPLHF. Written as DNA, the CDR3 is TGTGCCAGCAGCCCCCAGGGAGGGGCTACGAATTCACCCCTCCACTTT.

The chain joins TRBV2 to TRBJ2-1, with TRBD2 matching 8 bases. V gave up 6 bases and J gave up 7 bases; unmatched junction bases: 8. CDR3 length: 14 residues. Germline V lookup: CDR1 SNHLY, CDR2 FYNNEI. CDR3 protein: CASRRPGGPNEQFF. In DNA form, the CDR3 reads TGTGCCAGCAGGAGGCCGGGGGGGCCTAATGAGCAGTTCTTC.

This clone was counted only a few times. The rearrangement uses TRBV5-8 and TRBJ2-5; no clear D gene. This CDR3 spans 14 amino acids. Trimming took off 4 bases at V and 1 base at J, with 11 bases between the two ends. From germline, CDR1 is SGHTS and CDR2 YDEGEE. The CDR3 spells CASSLVAVQETQYF. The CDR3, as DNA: TGTGCCAGCAGCCTGGTCGCGGTCCAAGAGACCCAGTACTTC.

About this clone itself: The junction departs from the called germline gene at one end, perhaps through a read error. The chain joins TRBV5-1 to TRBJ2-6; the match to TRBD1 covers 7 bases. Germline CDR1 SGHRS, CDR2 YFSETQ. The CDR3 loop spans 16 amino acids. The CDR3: CASRPFTGAGANGLTF. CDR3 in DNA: TGCGCCAGCAGACCATTTACAGGGGCTGGGGCCAACGGCCTGACTTTC. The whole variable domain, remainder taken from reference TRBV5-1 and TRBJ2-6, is KAGVTQTPRYLIKTRGQQVTLSCSPISGHRSVSWYQQTPGQGLQFLFEYFSETQRNKGNFPGRFSGRQFSNSRSEMNVSTLELGDSALYLCASRPFTGAGANGLTFGAGSRLTVL.

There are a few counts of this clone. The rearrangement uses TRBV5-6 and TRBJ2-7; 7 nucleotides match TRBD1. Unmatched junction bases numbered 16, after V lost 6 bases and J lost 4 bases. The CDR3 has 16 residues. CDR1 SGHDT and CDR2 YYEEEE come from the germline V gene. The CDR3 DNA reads TGTGCCAGCACCCACTTCCGAACTGGGACAGCTTACGAGCAGTACTTC. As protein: CASTHFRTGTAYEQYF.

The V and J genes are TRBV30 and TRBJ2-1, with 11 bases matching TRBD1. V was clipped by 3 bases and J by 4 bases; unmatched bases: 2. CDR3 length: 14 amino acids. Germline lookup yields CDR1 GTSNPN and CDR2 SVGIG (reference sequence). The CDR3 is CAWSGTGGYNEQFF. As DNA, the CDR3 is TGTGCCTGGAGCGGGACAGGGGGTTACAATGAGCAGTTCTTC.

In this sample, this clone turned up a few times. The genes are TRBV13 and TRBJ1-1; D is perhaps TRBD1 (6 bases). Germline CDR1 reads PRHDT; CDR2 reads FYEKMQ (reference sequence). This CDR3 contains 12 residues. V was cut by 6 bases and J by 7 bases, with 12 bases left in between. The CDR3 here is CASSEQGFEAFF. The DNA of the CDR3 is TGTGCCAGCAGTGAACAGGGATTTGAAGCTTTCTTT.

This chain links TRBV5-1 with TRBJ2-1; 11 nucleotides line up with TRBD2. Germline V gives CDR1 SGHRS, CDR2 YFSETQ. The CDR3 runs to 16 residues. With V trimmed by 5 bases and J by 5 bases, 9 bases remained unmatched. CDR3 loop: CASRGLAGGPDNEQFF. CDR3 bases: TGCGCCAGCAGAGGGTTAGCGGGGGGGCCGGACAATGAGCAGTTCTTC.

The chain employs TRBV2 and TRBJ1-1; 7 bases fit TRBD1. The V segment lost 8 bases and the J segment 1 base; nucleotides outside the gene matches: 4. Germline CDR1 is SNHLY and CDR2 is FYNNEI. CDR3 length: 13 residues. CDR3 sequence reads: CASAGQSNTEAFF. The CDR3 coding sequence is TGTGCCAGCGCGGGACAGTCGAACACTGAAGCTTTCTTT.

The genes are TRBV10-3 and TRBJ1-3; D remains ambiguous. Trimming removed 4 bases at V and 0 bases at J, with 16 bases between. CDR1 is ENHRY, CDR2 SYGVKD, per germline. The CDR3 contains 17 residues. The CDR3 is CAISAQVVPFSGNTIYF. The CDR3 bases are TGTGCCATCAGTGCTCAGGTAGTTCCATTCTCTGGAAACACCATATATTTT.

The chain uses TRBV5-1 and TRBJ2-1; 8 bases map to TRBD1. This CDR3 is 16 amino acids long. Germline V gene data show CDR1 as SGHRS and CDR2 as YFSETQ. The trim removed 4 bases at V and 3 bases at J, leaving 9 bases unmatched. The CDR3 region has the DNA TGCGCCAGCAGCAAAGCGCCAGGGGGCGGCTACAATGAGCAGTTCTTC. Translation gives CASSKAPGGGYNEQFF.

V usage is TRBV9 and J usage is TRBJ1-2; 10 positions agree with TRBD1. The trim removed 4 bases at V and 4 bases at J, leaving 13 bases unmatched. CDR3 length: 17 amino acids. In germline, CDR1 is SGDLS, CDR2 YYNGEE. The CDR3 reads CASSKPGQGSAGYGYTF. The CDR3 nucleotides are TGTGCCAGCAGCAAACCGGGACAGGGGTCGGCCGGCTATGGCTACACCTTC. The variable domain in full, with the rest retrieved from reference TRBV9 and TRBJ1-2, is DSGVTQTPKHLITATGQRVTLRCSPRSGDLSVYWYQQSLDQGLQFLIQYYNGEERAKGNILERFSAQQFPDLHSELNLSSLELGDSALYFCASSKPGQGSAGYGYTFGSGTRLTVV.

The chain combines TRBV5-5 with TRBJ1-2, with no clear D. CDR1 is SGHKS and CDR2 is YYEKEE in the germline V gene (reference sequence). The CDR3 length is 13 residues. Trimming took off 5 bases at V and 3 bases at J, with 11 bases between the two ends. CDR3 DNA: TGTGCCAGCAGTCCCCCGAGGGACTATGGCTACACCTTC. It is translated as CASSPPRDYGYTF.

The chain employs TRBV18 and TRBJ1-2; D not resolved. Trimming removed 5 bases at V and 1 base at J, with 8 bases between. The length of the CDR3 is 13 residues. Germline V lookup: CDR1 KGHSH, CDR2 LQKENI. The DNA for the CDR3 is TGTGCCAGCTCAGAGGCCGGTAACTATGGCTACACCTTC. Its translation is CASSEAGNYGYTF.

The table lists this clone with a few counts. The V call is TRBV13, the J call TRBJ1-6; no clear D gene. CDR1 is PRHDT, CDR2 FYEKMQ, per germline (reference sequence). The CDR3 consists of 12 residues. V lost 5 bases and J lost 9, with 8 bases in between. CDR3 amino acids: CASSEGVSPLHF. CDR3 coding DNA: TGTGCCAGCAGCGAGGGAGTTTCACCCCTCCACTTT. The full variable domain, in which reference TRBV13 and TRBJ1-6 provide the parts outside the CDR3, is AAGVIQSPRHLIKEKRETATLKCYPIPRHDTVYWYQQGPGQDPQFLISFYEKMQSDKGSIPDRFSAQQFSDYHSELNMSSLELGDSALYFCASSEGVSPLHFGNGTRLTVT.

The CDR3 DNA sequence: TGTGCCAGCGGCGAGATTGCGCGGTTGAACACTGAAGCTTTCTTT. Translation: CASGEIARLNTEAFF. The V and J genes are TRBV27 and TRBJ1-1; D ambiguous. V lost 8 bases to trimming and J lost 0 bases, with 16 bases between them. The CDR3 consists of 15 residues. Looked up from germline, CDR1 is MNHEY and CDR2 is SMNVEV (reference sequence).

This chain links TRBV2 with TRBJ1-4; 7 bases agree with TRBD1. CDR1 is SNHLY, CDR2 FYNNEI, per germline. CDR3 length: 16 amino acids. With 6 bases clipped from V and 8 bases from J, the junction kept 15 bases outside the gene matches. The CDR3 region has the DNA TGTGCCAGCAGAGCCGACAGGGTGGGGGGCCACGAAAAACTGTTTTTT. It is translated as CASRADRVGGHEKLFF. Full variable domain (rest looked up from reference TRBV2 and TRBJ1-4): EPEVTQTPSHQVTQMGQEVILRCVPISNHLYFYWYRQILGQKVEFLVSFYNNEISEKSEIFDDQFSVERPDGSNFTLKIRSTKLEDSAMYFCASRADRVGGHEKLFFGSGTQLSVL.

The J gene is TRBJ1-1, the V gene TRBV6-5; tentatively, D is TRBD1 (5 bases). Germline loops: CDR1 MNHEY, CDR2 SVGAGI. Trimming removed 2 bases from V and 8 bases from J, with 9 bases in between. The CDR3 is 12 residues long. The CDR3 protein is CASSYGGEEAFF. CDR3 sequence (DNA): TGTGCCAGCAGTTACGGAGGGGAGGAAGCTTTCTTT.

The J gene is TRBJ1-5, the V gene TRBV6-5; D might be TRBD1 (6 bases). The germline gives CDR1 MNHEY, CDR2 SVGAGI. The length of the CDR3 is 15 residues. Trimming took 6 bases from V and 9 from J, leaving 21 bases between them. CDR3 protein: CASSSGGARVGPQHF. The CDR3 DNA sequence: TGTGCCAGCAGCTCCGGGGGGGCGCGGGTCGGGCCCCAGCATTTT.